This is a list of T cell receptor beta chains from one sample in a study of blood T cell repertoires in COVID-19. The method was immunoSEQ multiplex PCR; TCRdb's version includes in-frame clones alone and lacks a portion of them. The sample includes about 280,000 clones, roughly 91% of them seen just once. The material sequenced was PBMCs or T cells enriched from blood (not recorded which). The receptors derive from a woman between 55 and 75 years old who had recovered from COVID-19. Both conserved end residues are part of each CDR3. The D gene is left open where the match is weak. A row's size may be missing; if present it is once, few, many or a size class.

clone_size d_call j_call v_call cdr3_aa cdr3_nt
NA TRBD1 TRBJ1-3 TRBV6-1 CASSEGTAGNTIYF TGTGCCAGCAGTGAGGGGACAGCAGGAAACACCATATATTTT
NA TRBD1 TRBJ2-1 TRBV10-3 CAISEFGQGLDNEQFF TGTGCCATCAGTGAGTTCGGACAGGGTTTAGACAATGAGCAGTTCTTC
NA NA TRBJ2-1 TRBV28 CASSLASVSSYNEQFF TGTGCCAGCAGTTTAGCCAGCGTGAGCTCCTACAATGAGCAGTTCTTC
NA NA TRBJ2-7 TRBV5-1 CASSDVSSYEQYF TGCGCCAGCAGCGATGTGAGCTCCTACGAGCAGTACTTC
NA TRBD2 TRBJ2-7 TRBV9 CASSPASGGYEQYF TGTGCCAGCAGCCCAGCTAGCGGGGGTTACGAGCAGTACTTC
NA NA TRBJ1-2 TRBV6-5 CASSYSGRANYGYTF TGTGCCAGCAGTTACTCGGGGAGAGCTAACTATGGCTACACCTTC
NA NA TRBJ1-5 TRBV2 CASSGGGGEGQPQHF TGTGCCAGCAGTGGAGGGGGGGGCGAAGGTCAGCCCCAGCATTTT
NA NA TRBJ1-1 TRBV5-1 CASSLGQGGTEAFF TGCGCCAGCAGCTTGGGGCAGGGTGGCACTGAAGCTTTCTTT
NA NA TRBJ1-2 TRBV6-4 CASSNQPINRDGYTF TGTGCCAGCAGTAACCAGCCTATCAACAGGGACGGCTACACCTTC
NA TRBD1 TRBJ2-6 TRBV25-1 CASSGVDRGAGANVLTF TGTGCCAGCAGTGGGGTGGACAGGGGCGCGGGGGCCAACGTCCTGACTTTC
few TRBD1 TRBJ2-3 TRBV5-6 CASSPGTAGSDTQYF TGTGCCAGCAGCCCCGGGACAGCTGGCTCTGATACGCAGTATTTT
once NA TRBJ1-2 TRBV6-5 CATTGGRGYGYTF TGTGCCACCACGGGGGGACGCGGGTATGGCTACACCTTC
NA NA TRBJ2-7 TRBV9 CASSGAGEQYF TGTGCCAGCAGCGGAGCAGGGGAGCAGTACTTC
NA NA TRBJ1-2 TRBV2 CASSEEGVVGYTF TGTGCCAGCAGTGAAGAGGGAGTCGTAGGCTACACCTTC
NA TRBD1 TRBJ1-2 TRBV7-3 CASSPTGGRDYGYTF TGTGCCAGCAGCCCGACAGGGGGAAGGGACTATGGCTACACCTTC
NA NA TRBJ2-5 TRBV28 CASSRKGWALLGREETQYF TGTGCCAGCAGCCGAAAGGGCTGGGCACTTTTGGGCAGGGAAGAGACCCAGTACTTC
NA NA TRBJ1-4 TRBV5-1 CASSLQDPVEKLFF TGCGCCAGCAGCTTACAGGACCCGGTTGAAAAACTGTTTTTT
NA NA TRBJ1-5 TRBV28 CASSLSWEQAQHF TGTGCCAGCAGTTTAAGTTGGGAGCAGGCCCAGCATTTT
few TRBD2 TRBJ2-2 TRBV9 CASSAQLARDAFNTGELFF TGTGCCAGCAGCGCCCAACTAGCGCGCGATGCCTTTAACACCGGGGAGCTGTTTTTT
NA TRBD2 TRBJ2-5 TRBV10-1 CASSHGREETQYF TGCGCCAGCAGTCACGGGAGGGAAGAGACCCAGTACTTC
NA TRBD2 TRBJ2-3 TRBV3-1/TRBV3-2 CASSPTLAGGSDTQYF TGTGCCAGCAGCCCCACCCTAGCGGGGGGTTCAGATACGCAGTATTTT
NA NA TRBJ2-3 TRBV29-1 CSVEGGPSTDTQYF TGCAGCGTTGAGGGCGGGCCGAGCACAGATACGCAGTATTTT
NA NA TRBJ2-7 TRBV4-1 CASSQELMGVSYEQYF TGCGCCAGCAGCCAAGAGCTCATGGGAGTCTCCTACGAGCAGTACTTC
many NA TRBJ2-7 TRBV2 CASSQTSREQYF TGTGCCAGCAGCCAAACTAGCAGGGAGCAGTACTTC
NA TRBD2 TRBJ2-1 TRBV3-1/TRBV3-2 CASSGLAGAGEQFF TGTGCCAGCAGTGGACTAGCGGGAGCTGGTGAGCAGTTCTTC
NA TRBD2 TRBJ2-1 TRBV5-4 CASSTSGGAVYNEQFF TGTGCCAGCAGCACGAGCGGGGGGGCGGTCTACAATGAGCAGTTCTTC
NA NA TRBJ1-2 TRBV6-5 CASSYSISGGYGYTF TGTGCCAGCAGTTACTCGATATCGGGAGGCTATGGCTACACCTTC
NA NA TRBJ2-7 TRBV28 CASSWGASYEQYF TGTGCCAGCAGTTGGGGCGCCAGCTACGAGCAGTACTTC